Each of the 9 T cell receptor beta chains below was sequenced from the same sample in a study of human T cells and chemical hapten exposure. Noted time point: pre-sensitization, week 0. Stated treatment: therapeutic diphenylcyclopropenone sensitization with weekly scalp DPC. TCRdb used MiXCR to reprocess the RACE reads, holding one entry per CDR3 protein. The sample lists 180,000 or so distinct CDR3 sequences, approximately 29% occurring once. The material was whole blood, obtained in connection with sensitization to the hapten diphenylcyclopropenone (DPC). The source of these receptors is a woman in her 30s with alopecia areata. Some clones in this sample may be carry-over from other donors' samples.

The chain uses TRBV28 and TRBJ2-7; 11 nucleotides agree with TRBD2. The CDR3 is 16 amino acids. V lost 6 bases and J lost 2; bases outside the gene matches: 9. The V gene's germline CDR1 is MDHEN and CDR2 SYDVKM. Here the CDR3 reads CASRLSGTSGTYEQYF. The CDR3 DNA is TGTGCCAGCAGACTGTCCGGGACTAGCGGTACCTACGAGCAGTACTTC.

This clonotype was recorded at least ten times. The rearrangement links TRBV25-1 to TRBJ2-5; D perhaps matches TRBD2 (5 bases). Germline V gene lookup returns CDR1 MGHDK and CDR2 SYGVNS. Trimming left V 6 bases short and J 7 bases short, with 12 bases between. The CDR3 length is 12 residues. DNA for the CDR3: TGTGCCAGCAGGTGGAGGCTCGGGACCCAGTACTTC. Residues: CASRWRLGTQYF.

The CDR3 DNA reads as TGTGCCAGCAGCCCACAGGGGGCGAACACCGGGGAGCTGTTTTTT. Translating gives CASSPQGANTGELFF. This chain links TRBV5-5 with TRBJ2-2, with 8 nucleotides matching TRBD1. V lost 4 bases, J lost 0 bases, and 2 bases stayed unmatched. The CDR3 sequence is 15 residues long. Germline-derived CDR1 and CDR2 are SGHKS and YYEKEE (reference sequence).

This chain uses TRBV6-5 with TRBJ2-2; no firm D call. This CDR3 comprises 13 residues. V was cut by 6 bases and J by 6 bases, with 11 bases left in between. Germline CDR1 and CDR2: MNHEY and SVGAGI. CDR3 nucleotides: TGTGCCAGCAGCACCGTACGGGCCGGGGAGCTGTTTTTT. Protein: CASSTVRAGELFF.

This clonotype was detected only a few times. The chain joins TRBV5-1 to TRBJ2-7; 9 bases are a match to TRBD2. Trimming removed 0 bases from V and 2 bases from J; junction bases left unmatched: 3. CDR1 is SGHRS, CDR2 YFSETQ, per germline. The CDR3 contains 15 residues. CDR3 nucleotides: TGCGCCAGCAGCTTGGGAGGCGGGAGGGCCTACGAGCAGTACTTC. This gives the protein CASSLGGGRAYEQYF.

V gene TRBV5-5 combines with J gene TRBJ2-7; the match to TRBD2 covers 11 bases. This CDR3 is built from 15 residues. V was clipped by 4 bases and J by 5 bases; unmatched bases: 8. Germline CDR1 SGHKS, CDR2 YYEKEE (reference sequence). CDR3 nucleotide sequence: TGTGCCAGCAGCACCCGACTAGCGGGGCGGAACGAGCAGTACTTC. Its protein product is CASSTRLAGRNEQYF.

In its sample, this clonotype was seen a few times. The V gene is TRBV28, the J gene TRBJ1-2; D is unclear. Deletions cut 3 bases from V and 0 bases from J, with 5 bases between. Germline loops: CDR1 MDHEN, CDR2 SYDVKM. This CDR3 has 13 amino acids. The CDR3 coding sequence is TGTGCCAGCAGTTTTTGGACTAACTATGGCTACACCTTC. Its protein is CASSFWTNYGYTF.

V and J are TRBV20-1 and TRBJ1-3, with unresolved D. CDR1 is DFQATT and CDR2 is SNEGSKA in the germline V gene (reference sequence). This CDR3 has 14 amino acids. V was trimmed by 5 bases and J by 0 bases, leaving 11 bases between them. The CDR3 protein is CSAPNRDSGNTIYF. In DNA form, the CDR3 reads TGCAGTGCTCCTAACAGAGACTCTGGAAACACCATATATTTT.

This clonotype was found a few times. The J gene is TRBJ2-4, the V gene TRBV28, with D perhaps matching TRBD1 (6 bases). The ends were cut back, 6 bases at V and 4 bases at J, with 16 bases in the middle. Germline loops: CDR1 MDHEN, CDR2 SYDVKM. The CDR3 runs 15 residues. CDR3 in amino acids: CASRTGAMGKNIQYF. The CDR3 coding sequence is TGTGCCAGCAGGACAGGTGCCATGGGGAAAAACATTCAGTACTTC.